This TCR beta chain was sequenced for a study of blood T cell repertoires in COVID-19. V was shortened by 5 bases and J by 4 bases, with 9 bases between the two germline ends. The CDR3 spans 13 residues. CDR1 and CDR2 from the germline V gene are SGHTA and FQGNSA. Original handling: Estimation of nucleated cell counts relied on the amplification of reference gene primers. The data were produced by immunoSEQ multiplex PCR, yet TCRdb's version contains in-frame clones alone and is incomplete. That table is the source of V, J and clone size, and D and trimming were worked out from the DNA. The sample lists fewer than 400,000 clones; roughly 85% were seen once.

Sequencing used peripheral blood. This TCR derives from a woman younger than 35 with acute or convalescent COVID-19. The chain combines TRBV7-2 with TRBJ2-1; D is undetermined. The CDR3 loop reads CASSKPNYNEQFF. DNA of the CDR3: TGTGCCAGCAGCAAGCCTAATTACAATGAGCAGTTCTTC. The entire variable domain, with the rest obtained from reference TRBV7-2 and TRBJ2-1, is as follows: GAGVSQSPSNKVTEKGKDVELRCDPISGHTALYWYRQSLGQGLEFLIYFQGNSAPDKSGLPSDRFSAERTGGSVSTLTIQRTQQEDSAVYLCASSKPNYNEQFFGPGTRLTVL.